Sequencing of this TCR beta chain was carried out in a study of cytomegalovirus exposure and HLA in healthy donors. As for this clone: As yet, its antigen is unknown.

Findings of the study overall: Later analysis found that TCR beta chains associated with HLA were more clonally expanded than other, equally common chains. In a later analysis, most CMV-associated TCR beta chains appeared HLA-restricted. Across donors, sequencing depth was assumed by presence/absence analyses to be roughly uniform. A later analysis showed TCR association rates differing by HLA locus, peaking at DRB1 and lowest at HLA-C.

Germline loops: CDR1 MNHEY, CDR2 SMNVEV (reference sequence). V was cut by 3 bases and J by 2 bases, with 10 bases left in between. The CDR3 spans 14 residues. The PCR made use of 60 Vbeta and 13 Jbeta primers. The method was immunoSEQ multiplex PCR; TCRdb's version includes in-frame clones alone and lacks a portion of them. The sample records about 150,000 clones, roughly 80% being singletons. This clonotype was sampled from a man aged 35 to 55 in good health and CMV-seronegative. The sequenced sample was PBMCs. The chain carries TRBV27 and TRBJ2-5; a weak D match, TRBD1 (5 bases). The CDR3 DNA reads TGTGCCAGCAGTTTCCGACAGCTACAAGAGACCCAGTACTTC. This translates into CASSFRQLQETQYF.